This T cell receptor (beta chain) is drawn from a study of PD-1 blockade in classical Hodgkin lymphoma. Germline V gives CDR1 SGHRS, CDR2 YFSETQ. Trimming left V 5 bases short and J 3 bases short, with 14 bases between. The length of the CDR3 is 14 residues. The assay was immunoSEQ multiplex PCR, and TCRdb's table has in-frame clones only and misses some. The sample consists of tens of thousands of clones, less than 90% of them appearing once. Brentuximab vedotin exposure varied among the patients, all of whom had relapsed after autologous stem cell transplantation. Isolation of CD4+ T cells from thawed PBMCs was performed by magnetic negative selection. Progressive disease, partial response or complete response was each patient's best response.

The clonotype comes from a human donor with classical Hodgkin lymphoma. Specimen: CD4+ T cells from blood, collected at baseline. The chain employs TRBV5-1 and TRBJ1-2, with D perhaps matching TRBD1 (6 bases). Here the CDR3 DNA reads TGCGCCAGCAGTACGGAATGGGGGCACTATGGCTACACCTTC. Translating gives CASSTEWGHYGYTF.